Each of the 2 T cell receptor beta chains below was sequenced from the same sample in a study of shared clonotypes between healthy human individuals. Data came from immunoSEQ multiplex PCR; TCRdb stores just in-frame clones and leaves some out. The sample contains some 96,000 clones, roughly 45% of which appear only once. Sequenced sample: PBMCs. All receptors come from a woman in her forties in good health. Some clones in this sample may be carry-over from other donors' samples.

The genes are TRBV7-3 and TRBJ2-5; tentatively, D is TRBD1 (5 bases). V dropped 2 bases and J dropped 5 bases, with 9 bases sitting between them. This CDR3 is built from 13 residues. The germline gives CDR1 SGHTA, CDR2 FQGTGA. CDR3 sequence reads: CASSLGARETQYF. The CDR3, as DNA: TGTGCCAGCAGCTTAGGGGCTAGGGAGACCCAGTACTTC.

This clone has more than one count but fewer than ten. This chain connects TRBV7-9 to TRBJ2-5; the D call may be TRBD1 or TRBD2 (5 bases each). In germline, CDR1 is SEHNR, CDR2 FQNEAQ (reference sequence). With 8 bases removed from V and 14 bases from J, the gap between germline ends came to 15 bases. The CDR3 covers 10 residues. The CDR3 loop is CASGDRICYF. CDR3 coding DNA: TGTGCCAGCGGGGACCGGATTTGCTACTTC.